This T cell receptor (beta chain) stems from a study of T cells in narcolepsy. Study information: Patients with NT1 or NT2 and healthy control donors were enrolled.

Study results and caveats: Autoreactive HCRT-specific and TRIB2-specific clonotypes were marked in same-patient CSF-versus-blood CD4+ comparisons. Reportedly, autoreactive clonotypes were serially detected in patients' blood but not controls'.

J lost 5 bases, V lost 2 bases, and 6 bases had no gene match. The CDR3 covers 16 residues. Per germline, CDR1 SGHTA and CDR2 FQGNSA. Clones were read by immunoSEQ multiplex PCR, and TCRdb kept only the in-frame ones, dropping some. The repertoire includes tens of thousands of clones, around 86% of them detected once, and 2% to 3% sits in the top ten. Only a few counts were recorded for this clone. Its target is unknown. J is TRBJ2-3 and V is TRBV7-2; 11 bases are shared with TRBD2. The sample was CD45RA- memory CD4+ T cells from PBMCs. The TCR comes from a human donor with narcolepsy. CDR3 sequence: CASSLLLAGGGDTQYF. DNA of the CDR3: TGTGCCAGCAGCTTACTCCTAGCGGGGGGTGGAGATACGCAGTATTTT.